This T cell receptor (beta chain) was recorded in a study of blood T cell repertoires in COVID-19. About the research overall: Spain, Italy and the United States supplied samples that represented acute and convalescent COVID-19. PBMCs, B-cell-depleted T cells, or T cells were the source of the cDNA or gDNA that made up the material.

Germline trimming cut 4 bases from V and 3 bases from J; bases unmatched to any gene: 1. CDR1 is SGHRS, CDR2 YFSETQ, per germline. This CDR3 comprises 13 residues. Enrolled during active infection, Seattle patients were then followed longitudinally. In the authors' workflow: Amplifying reference gene primers gave estimates of nucleated cell counts. Produced via immunoSEQ multiplex PCR; TCRdb's table is partial and in-frame only. The V and J calls and the clone size are those of that table, but D and trimming were determined from the DNA. The sample has 150,000 to 200,000 clones, about 83% seen once. V and J are TRBV5-1 and TRBJ2-3; 8 nucleotides align to TRBD2. The clonotype originates from a woman in her 70s with COVID-19, enrolled during active disease. The sequenced sample was peripheral blood. CDR3 bases: TGCGCCAGCAGCGTAGCGGGAACAGATACGCAGTATTTT. It encodes CASSVAGTDTQYF.